This T cell receptor (beta chain) came from a study of early T cells in non-severe SARS-CoV-2 infection. Study-level points and caveats: The matching step, a VDJdb search, favored anti-spike CD8 responses and missed private and CD4 specificities.

Ten or more counts support this clonotype. No antigen is known for it. CDR3 length: 16 residues. Trimming removed 5 bases from V and 7 bases from J; junction bases left unmatched: 8. Germline V gene lookup returns CDR1 SEHNR and CDR2 FQNEAQ (reference sequence). Unique molecular identifier tags were affixed to discrete cDNA molecules. Each CDR3 protein is one row after TCRdb ran MiXCR on the 5' RACE reads. The table records tens of thousands of distinct CDR3 sequences, 9% to 14% of them present only once. The genes are TRBV7-9 and TRBJ2-1; 13 nucleotides align to TRBD2. The sample taken for sequencing was whole blood. The sequence derives from an adult who was a healthcare worker with PCR-confirmed SARS-CoV-2 infection or an uninfected control (not recorded which). The CDR3: CASSLGLAGAWNEQFF. The CDR3, as DNA: TGTGCCAGCAGCCTAGGACTAGCGGGAGCTTGGAATGAGCAGTTCTTC.